Included here is one T cell receptor (beta chain) sequence, with context. The sample belongs to a study of T cell changes during pregnancy in multiple sclerosis. The assay was immunoSEQ multiplex PCR, and TCRdb's table has in-frame clones only and misses some. The repertoire holds about 44,000 clones, with about 96% as singletons. The V end was cut by 2 bases, the J end by 1 base, with 14 bases between. The CDR3 totals 17 residues. The V gene's germline CDR1 is SGHAT and CDR2 FQNNGV. The J gene is TRBJ2-2, the V gene TRBV11-2; tentatively, D is TRBD2 (5 bases). The TCR sequence derives from a female donor with multiple sclerosis, enrolled in a pregnancy study. The sample consisted of peripheral blood, taken in the second trimester of pregnancy. CDR3 in amino acids: CASSLSLNRGNTGELFF. The CDR3 region has the DNA TGTGCCAGCAGCTTATCCCTCAACCGGGGGAACACCGGGGAGCTGTTTTTT.